This T cell receptor (beta chain) was identified in a study of T cell responses to AZD1222 COVID-19 vaccine. To note about this clone: Its antigen is not known.

V lost 5 bases and J lost 4; bases outside the gene matches: 9. From germline, CDR1 is SGHTA and CDR2 FQGNSA. The length of the CDR3 is 16 residues. Findings and caveats of the study: Clonal diversity may have been underestimated in mostly white British donors.

Clones were read by immunoSEQ multiplex PCR, and TCRdb kept only the in-frame ones, dropping some. The sample comprises tens of thousands of clones, roughly 84% of which are singletons, and roughly 18% rests with the top ten. This chain connects TRBV7-2 to TRBJ2-5, with 11 bases lining up with TRBD2. This TCR derives from an adult who received the AZD1222 COVID-19 vaccine. This sample comprised peripheral blood, obtained 28 days after the second AZD1222 dose. CDR3 region: CASSPGTSGPLETQYF. CDR3 nucleotide sequence: TGTGCCAGCAGCCCGGGGACTAGCGGTCCTCTAGAGACCCAGTACTTC.